This TCR beta chain appears in the sequencing data of a study of a mutant IDH1 vaccine in newly diagnosed glioma. About the research overall: The first vaccination came 4-6 weeks after radiotherapy alone, or with temozolomide cycles. Treatment recipients were approximately 60% male and around 40% female, and their mean age was roughly 44 years.

Regarding this clone: The antigen remains unidentified.

Trimming took 2 bases from V and 6 from J, leaving 16 bases between them. Germline V gene data show CDR1 as MGHRA and CDR2 as YSYEKL. CDR3 length: 15 amino acids. Overall study results and limits: Changes to the top peripheral T cell clonotypes appeared unrelated to pseudoprogression.

Clones were read by immunoSEQ multiplex PCR, and TCRdb kept only the in-frame ones, dropping some. The sample gives 30,000 to 35,000 clones, 45% to 70% of which show up once; approximately 10% is in the top ten. The sample's time point: week 5, during vaccination. Vaccinated patients received 300 ug of mutant IDH1 20-mer peptide per dose, with topical imiquimod. This receptor was taken from a woman aged 18 to 35 with glioma. V is TRBV4-1 and J is TRBJ1-1; TRBD1 might be the D (5 bases). Sequencing used PBMCs, obtained from a glioma patient whose treatment included an IDH1 peptide vaccine. The CDR3 nucleotides read TGCGCCAGCAGCCAATTGGTCGGTGGGGCCTCTGAAGCTTTCTTT. Translated: CASSQLVGGASEAFF.